One and the same sample provided the 7 T cell receptor beta chains below, sequenced in a study of OX40 agonist ivuxolimab in advanced cancers. Sequencing used immunoSEQ multiplex PCR; TCRdb keeps in-frame clones, though not all of them. The table has approximately 99,000 clones, more than 95% seen once. The specimen was CD4+ or CD8+ T cells sorted from blood, collected in a trial of the OX40 agonist ivuxolimab. Receptor source: an adult with an advanced solid tumor such as melanoma, head and neck, liver or kidney cancer.

The genes are TRBV4-3 and TRBJ2-1; D not certain. Germline values: CDR1 LGHNA, CDR2 YSLEER. The CDR3 totals 17 residues. V dropped 3 bases and J dropped 0 bases, with 15 bases sitting between them. CDR3 residues: CASSHLLGPRSYNEQFF. CDR3 in DNA: TGCGCCAGCAGCCACCTCCTAGGGCCTCGCTCCTACAATGAGCAGTTCTTC.

DNA of the CDR3: TGTGCCACCAGCACCGGACAGGGACACTACGAGCAGTACTTC. This encodes CATSTGQGHYEQYF. This chain uses TRBV15 with TRBJ2-7, with TRBD1 identical over 8 bases. CDR3 length: 14 residues. Germline loops: CDR1 LNHNV, CDR2 YYDKDF (reference sequence). With 4 bases clipped from V and 3 bases from J, the junction kept 5 bases outside the gene matches.

The CDR3 region is CASSHPAGGETQYF. The CDR3 coding sequence is TGTGCCAGTAGCCACCCAGCGGGAGGAGAGACCCAGTACTTC. The rearrangement links TRBV5-4 to TRBJ2-5; the match to TRBD2 covers 9 bases. CDR3 length: 14 amino acids. Germline V gene data show CDR1 as SGHNT and CDR2 as YYREEE (reference sequence). The J segment lost 4 bases and the V segment lost 8 bases, leaving 9 bases of the junction unmatched.

The V and J genes are TRBV7-2 and TRBJ2-2; D uncertain. The CDR3 extends over 13 amino acids. Germline loops: CDR1 SGHTA, CDR2 FQGNSA. The ends were cut back, 7 bases at V and 4 bases at J, with 10 bases in the middle. CDR3 nucleotides: TGTGCCAGCAACCTCGATTTCACCGGGGAGCTGTTTTTT. Its translation: CASNLDFTGELFF.

V and J are TRBV4-1 and TRBJ2-3, with 7 bases matching TRBD1. V trimming: 1 base; J trimming: 0 bases; junction bases outside the gene matches: 4. The CDR3 totals 16 residues. Germline V gene data show CDR1 as MGHRA and CDR2 as YSYEKL. DNA of the CDR3: TGCGCCAGCAGCCAAGTTGAACAGGGGAGCACAGATACGCAGTATTTT. This sequence encodes CASSQVEQGSTDTQYF.

This chain links TRBV6-5 with TRBJ2-3; TRBD1 agrees at 8 bases. Germline CDR1 MNHEY, CDR2 SVGAGI. This CDR3 contains 15 residues. J lost 4 bases, V lost 4 bases, and 7 bases had no gene match. The CDR3 protein is CASSLGQGAADTQYF. The CDR3 nucleotides are TGTGCCAGCAGTTTAGGGCAGGGGGCTGCAGATACGCAGTATTTT.

This chain joins TRBV7-3 and TRBJ2-7; D is possibly TRBD1 (6 bases). Germline V lookup: CDR1 SGHTA, CDR2 FQGTGA. V lost 4 bases to trimming and J lost 3 bases, with 13 bases between them. The CDR3 is 14 residues long. The CDR3 protein is CASSSGTIVYEQYF. The CDR3 DNA is TGTGCCAGCAGCTCCGGGACAATAGTCTACGAGCAGTACTTC.